This record concerns one TCR beta chain sequence. The target antigen is unknown. Two oligonucleotides, mixed equimolar, formed the beta constant-region primer covering TRBC1 and TRBC2. Four rounds of PCR amplified the ligated cDNA using nested alpha and beta constant-region primers plus SP2. TCRdb recomputed calls from the UMI-ligation and nested PCR reads with MiXCR, one row per CDR3 protein. This sample yields 120,000 to 150,000 distinct CDR3 sequences, of which 15% to 20% are seen a single time; about 0.6% belongs to the top ten. The data stem from a study of naive and memory T cell subsets. After CD4 positive bead selection, the CD4-negative fraction gave CD8 T cells. The study, taken as a whole, reports: Possibly reflecting memory cells re-expressing CD45RA, a few larger clonotypes occurred in naive repertoires, especially CD8. Gini index rose across naive, CM, EM and EMRA in CD4 and CD8. Over 90% of naive TCR sequences appeared only once after error correction, unlike memory subsets.

The CDR3 totals 14 residues. Germline-derived CDR1 and CDR2 are MDHEN and SYDVKM. The J segment lost 2 bases and the V segment lost 6 bases, leaving 2 bases of the junction unmatched. The rearrangement joins TRBV28 to TRBJ2-7; 12 nucleotides align to TRBD2. This receptor was obtained from a human donor in good health. The sample taken for sequencing was naive CD8+ T cells from blood. The CDR3 DNA is TGTGCCAGCAGACGACTAGCGGGAGCCTACGAGCAGTACTTC. Encoded protein: CASRRLAGAYEQYF.